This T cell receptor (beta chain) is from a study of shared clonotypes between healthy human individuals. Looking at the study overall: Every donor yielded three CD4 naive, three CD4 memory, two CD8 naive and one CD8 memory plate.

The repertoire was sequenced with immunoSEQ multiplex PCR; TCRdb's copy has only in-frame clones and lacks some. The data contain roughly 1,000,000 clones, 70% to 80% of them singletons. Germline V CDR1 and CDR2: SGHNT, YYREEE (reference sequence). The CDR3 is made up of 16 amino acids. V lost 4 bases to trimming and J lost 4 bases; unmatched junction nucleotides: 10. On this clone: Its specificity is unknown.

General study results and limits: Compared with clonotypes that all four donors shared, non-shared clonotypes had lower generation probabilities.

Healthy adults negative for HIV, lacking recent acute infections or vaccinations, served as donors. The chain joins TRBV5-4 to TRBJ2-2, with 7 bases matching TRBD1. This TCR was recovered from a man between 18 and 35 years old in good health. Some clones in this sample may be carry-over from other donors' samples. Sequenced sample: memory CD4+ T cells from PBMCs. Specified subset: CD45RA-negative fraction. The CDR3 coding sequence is TGTGCCAGCAGCCCGGGACAGATCTCCGGCACCGGGGAGCTGTTTTTT. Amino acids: CASSPGQISGTGELFF.